Here is one T cell receptor beta chain with its context. There is no known antigen for this receptor. No base-level quality is on record; no much larger clone is a single base apart. The sample's treatment or condition, from its label and the paper: live attenuated yellow fever vaccine strain. At each blood-draw timepoint, two biological replicates of bulk PBMCs were collected. PBMCs were isolated from peripheral blood using a standard Ficoll-Paque protocol. TriZol was used to extract RNA from bulk PBMCs, from CD4 and CD8 fractions, and from dextramer-positive and dextramer-negative fractions. The data belong to a study of T cells after yellow fever vaccination (dated by TCRdb to the late 2010s). Looking at the study overall: The SMART-Seq v4 Ultra Low Input RNA kit was used to prepare libraries from fractions with low cell numbers. Bulk TCR alpha and beta repertoires were sequenced longitudinally to track T-cell clones before and after primary and booster YFV17D yellow fever vaccination. The cohort comprised two healthy male donors, one aged 18 to 30 and one aged 30 to 40 years. Blood samples were taken at several timepoints before and after primary and secondary immunization, and bulk PBMC replicates and cell subsets were isolated. The research as a whole found: Only a couple of donors were included in the study, so the extent to which the findings can be generalized is limited. After the booster, most clones that had expanded after primary vaccination were detected again (over 95% of CD4 and under 90% of CD8), suggesting broad maintenance of memory. Computational filtering was needed because FACS-sorted repertoires could contain abundant contaminating clonotypes from the bulk population. Compared with the primary T-cell response, the secondary T-cell response was faster but weaker, reaching its peak on day 5 rather than on day 15. A small fraction of clonotypes appeared in both the CD4 and CD8 compartments, likely as a result of convergent recombination.

The CDR3 holds 13 amino acids from the cysteine to the phenylalanine. Only the CDR3 portion is preserved as DNA: 39 bases, with reading frame beginning at the first base. The germline V gene (reference sequence) supplies CDR1 LNHNV and CDR2 YYDKDF. Deletion took 8 bases off V and 8 bases off J, with a span of 16 bases between the germline ends. TCR cDNA was synthesized by 5'RACE template switching, which introduced a universal primer site and unique molecular identifiers. Priming for cDNA synthesis came from both the TCR alpha and TCR beta constant segments. Libraries were amplified in two PCR steps, with sample barcodes and sequencing adapters added in the second step. Sequencing of libraries was done on Illumina HiSeq 2500 (2x100 bp) or NovaSeq (2x150 bp). As for the authors' bioinformatics: MIGEC handled demultiplexing of reads and collapsing into UMI consensus sequences, while MiXCR performed V(D)J alignment. Clonotypes responding to the vaccine were identified with edgeR on replicate PBMC samples, with the criteria of FDR below 0.01 and a log2 fold change above 5 up to day 15. CD4 or CD8 identity was assigned to each bulk clonotype according to whether the clonotype was present at higher abundance in the sequenced CD4 repertoire or the sequenced CD8 repertoire. Using fastp at Q25 and MiXCR, TCRdb reprocessed the public reads and kept productive beta chains. One record per CDR3 amino acid sequence lists the most common genes and DNA. These V and J calls are TCRdb output, not the study's own analysis. The sample has approximately 550,000 distinct CDR3 sequences on record, about 13% of them singletons. Of the sample, around 15% is held by the ten largest clones.

The source material was PBMCs, sampled on the day of the yellow fever booster vaccination. The sequence joins TRBV15 to TRBJ2-1; the best D guess is TRBD2, with 6 bases matching. This TCR derives from a man aged 25-45 years who received the YFV17D yellow fever vaccine. The CDR3 here reads CATLDRGSDEQFF. The base sequence is TGTGCCACCCTTGACCGGGGGTCGGATGAGCAGTTCTTC. Joined to the reference TRBV15 and TRBJ2-1 proteins, this CDR3 gives the full variable domain: DAMVIQNPRYQVTQFGKPVTLSCSQTLNHNVMYWYQQKSSQAPKLLFHYYDKDFNNEADTPDNFQSRRPNTSFCFLDIRSPGLGDTAMYLCATLDRGSDEQFFGPGTRLTVL.